This TCR beta chain was found in a study of blood T cell repertoires in COVID-19 (dated by TCRdb to about 2020). The study in broad terms: Samples from collaborators originated in the United States, Italy and Spain and spanned both the acute and convalescent phases of COVID-19. The samples were drawn from two sources: the first 160 participants of the ongoing ImmuneRACE study, and approximately 1,300 subjects contributed by 6 global collaborators. The prospective study material was composed of cDNA or gDNA derived from T cells, B-cell-depleted T cells, or PBMCs. Sample metadata almost always included a de-identified subject ID, COVID-19 status, age in years and sex. The repertoires were released in a freely available public database intended as a resource for research on the immune response to SARS-CoV-2. Deeply sampled blood TCRbeta repertoires from subjects exposed to, actively infected with, or recovered from COVID-19 were included in the dataset. Where HLA class I and class II types were available, the types were taken from metadata supplied by the sample provider, not from assay-based typing. General conclusions and limits of the study: The quantity of clinical and demographic metadata differed by source and by participant and was supplied without curation.

V is reduced by 3 bases and J by 10 bases, leaving a spacing of 6 bases between them. Inclusive of the bounding cysteine and phenylalanine, the CDR3 is 11 residues long. Only the CDR3 DNA is retained, 33 bases long and in frame from the first base. TCRbeta CDR3 regions were amplified from genomic DNA by means of the immunoSEQ Assay, a bias-controlled multiplex PCR. The paper's data handling went like this. The number of nucleated cells in each sample was estimated by amplification of reference gene primers within the assay. Sequence reads were collapsed and filtered to measure the absolute abundance of every unique TCRbeta CDR3 rearrangement. For each sample, productive Simpson clonality was calculated by taking the square root of Simpson's diversity index across productive rearrangements. The table was pulled from immuneACCESS by TCRdb, which kept in-frame rearrangements only. Such tables lose some clones; where checked, under half of the loss comes from unresolved V genes, and the rest has no known cause. The V and J calls and the clone size are those of that table, but D and trimming were determined from the DNA. The sample table holds roughly 150,000 clones, of which around 74% were seen once. Of the sample, 2.8% falls within the top ten clones.

Whole blood was collected in K2EDTA tubes by collaborating institutions according to the institutions' own protocols. For TCRbeta analysis, collaborator samples were shipped as frozen whole blood, as isolated PBMCs, or as DNA extracted from either sample type. With respect to this clone: No cognate antigen has been identified for it. No per-base quality is available; no much larger clone lies one base away.

What was sequenced was peripheral blood. The chain is assembled from TRBV12-3 or TRBV12-4 and TRBJ1-4, with the D gene too uncertain to name. This receptor was taken from a man between 65 and 85 years old with acute or convalescent COVID-19. The nucleotides are TGTGCCAGCAGTTTTGGTAGAAAACTGTTTTTT. This yields the protein CASSFGRKLFF.